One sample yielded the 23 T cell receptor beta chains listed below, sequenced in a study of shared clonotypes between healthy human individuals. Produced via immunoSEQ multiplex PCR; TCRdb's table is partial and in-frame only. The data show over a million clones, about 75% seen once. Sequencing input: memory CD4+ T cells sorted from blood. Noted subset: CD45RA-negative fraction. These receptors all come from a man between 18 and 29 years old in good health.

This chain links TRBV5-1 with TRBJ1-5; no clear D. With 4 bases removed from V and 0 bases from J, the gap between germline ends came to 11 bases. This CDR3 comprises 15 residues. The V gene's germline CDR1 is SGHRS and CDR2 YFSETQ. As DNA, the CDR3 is TGCGCCAGCAGCCAGGACGGTTATAGCAATCAGCCCCAGCATTTT. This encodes CASSQDGYSNQPQHF.

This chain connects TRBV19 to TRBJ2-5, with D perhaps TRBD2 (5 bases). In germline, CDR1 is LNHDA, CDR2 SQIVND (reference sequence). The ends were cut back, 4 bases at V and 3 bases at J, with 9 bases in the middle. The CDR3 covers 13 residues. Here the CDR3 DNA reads TGTGCCAGTAGTAATAAGCGGAAAGAGACCCAGTACTTC. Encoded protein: CASSNKRKETQYF.

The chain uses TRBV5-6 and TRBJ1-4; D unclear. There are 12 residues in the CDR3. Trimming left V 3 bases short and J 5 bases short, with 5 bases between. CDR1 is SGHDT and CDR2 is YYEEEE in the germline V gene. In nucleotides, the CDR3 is TGTGCCAGCAGCTCTTTGAATGAAAAACTGTTTTTT. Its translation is CASSSLNEKLFF.

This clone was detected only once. The chain's CDR3 is CASSLGLLTSYNEQFF. The CDR3 nucleotides are TGTGCCAGCAGTTTAGGACTTCTGACCTCCTACAATGAGCAGTTCTTC. The V and J genes are TRBV28 and TRBJ2-1, with D perhaps TRBD2 (5 bases). CDR3 length: 16 residues. Germline CDR1 MDHEN, CDR2 SYDVKM. V lost 2 bases to trimming and J lost 0 bases, with 11 bases between them.

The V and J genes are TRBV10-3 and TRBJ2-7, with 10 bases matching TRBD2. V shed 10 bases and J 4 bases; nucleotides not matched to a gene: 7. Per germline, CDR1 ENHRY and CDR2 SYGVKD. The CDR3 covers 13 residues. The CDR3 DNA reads TGTGCCACCGGACTAGCGGAAGGGTACGAGCAGTACTTC. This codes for CATGLAEGYEQYF.

CDR3 bases: TGCGCCAGCAGCTTGGTCTCGGGCCCCAATGAGCAGTTCTTC. This encodes CASSLVSGPNEQFF. V gene TRBV5-1 combines with J gene TRBJ2-1; D not resolved. Deletions cut 0 bases from V and 6 bases from J, with 10 bases between. CDR1 and CDR2 from the germline V gene are SGHRS and YFSETQ. The CDR3 has 14 amino acids.

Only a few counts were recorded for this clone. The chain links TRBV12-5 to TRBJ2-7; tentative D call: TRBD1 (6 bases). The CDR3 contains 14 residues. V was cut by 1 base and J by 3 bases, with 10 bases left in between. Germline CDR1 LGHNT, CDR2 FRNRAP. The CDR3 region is CASGLGSGVYEQYF. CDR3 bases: TGTGCTAGTGGTTTGGGTTCAGGGGTCTACGAGCAGTACTTC.

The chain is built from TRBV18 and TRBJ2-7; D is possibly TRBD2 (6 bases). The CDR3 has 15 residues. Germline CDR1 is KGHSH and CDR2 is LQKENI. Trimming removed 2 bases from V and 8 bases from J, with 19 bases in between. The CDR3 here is CASSPTELNSGKQYF. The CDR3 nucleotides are TGTGCCAGCTCACCAACCGAACTTAATAGCGGCAAGCAGTACTTC.

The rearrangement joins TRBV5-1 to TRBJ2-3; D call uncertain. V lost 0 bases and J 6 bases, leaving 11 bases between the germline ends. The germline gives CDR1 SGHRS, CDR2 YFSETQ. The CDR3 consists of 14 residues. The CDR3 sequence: CASSLARASDTQYF. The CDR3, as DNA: TGCGCCAGCAGCTTGGCCCGGGCGTCGGATACGCAGTATTTT. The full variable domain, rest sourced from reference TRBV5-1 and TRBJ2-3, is KAGVTQTPRYLIKTRGQQVTLSCSPISGHRSVSWYQQTPGQGLQFLFEYFSETQRNKGNFPGRFSGRQFSNSRSEMNVSTLELGDSALYLCASSLARASDTQYFGPGTRLTVL.

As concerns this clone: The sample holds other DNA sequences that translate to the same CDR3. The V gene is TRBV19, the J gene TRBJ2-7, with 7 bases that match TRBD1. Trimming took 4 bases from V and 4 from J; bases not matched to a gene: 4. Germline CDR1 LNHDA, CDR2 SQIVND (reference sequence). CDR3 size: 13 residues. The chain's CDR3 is CASSRTGAYEQYF. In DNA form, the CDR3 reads TGTGCCAGTAGTAGGACAGGCGCTTACGAGCAGTACTTC.

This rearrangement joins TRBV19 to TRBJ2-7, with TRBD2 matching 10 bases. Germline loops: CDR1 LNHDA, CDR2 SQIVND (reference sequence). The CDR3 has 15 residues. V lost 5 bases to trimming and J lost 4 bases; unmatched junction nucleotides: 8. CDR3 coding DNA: TGTGCCAGTAGTCCTAGGGCTAGCGGGAGTTACGAGCAGTACTTC. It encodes CASSPRASGSYEQYF.

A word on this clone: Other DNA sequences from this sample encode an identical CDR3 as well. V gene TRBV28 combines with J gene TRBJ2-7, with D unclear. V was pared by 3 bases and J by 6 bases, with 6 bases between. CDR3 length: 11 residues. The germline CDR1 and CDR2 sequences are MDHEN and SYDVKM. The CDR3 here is CASSLRSEQYF. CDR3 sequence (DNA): TGTGCCAGCAGTTTGAGGAGCGAGCAGTACTTC.

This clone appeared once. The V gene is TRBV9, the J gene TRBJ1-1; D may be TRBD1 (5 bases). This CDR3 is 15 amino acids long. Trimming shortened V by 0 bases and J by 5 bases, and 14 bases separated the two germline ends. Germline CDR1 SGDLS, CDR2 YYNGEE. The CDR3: CASSVAPGPETEAFF. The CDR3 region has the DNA TGTGCCAGCAGCGTAGCCCCGGGACCCGAGACTGAAGCTTTCTTT.

The CDR3 DNA reads as TGTGCCAGCATGACAGGGACTAATGAAAAACTGTTTTTT. Encoded protein: CASMTGTNEKLFF. The gene calls are TRBV6-5 and TRBJ1-4; 7 positions match TRBD1. CDR1 is MNHEY, CDR2 SVGAGI, per germline. This CDR3 has 13 amino acids. Germline trimming cut 7 bases from V and 2 bases from J; bases unmatched to any gene: 1.

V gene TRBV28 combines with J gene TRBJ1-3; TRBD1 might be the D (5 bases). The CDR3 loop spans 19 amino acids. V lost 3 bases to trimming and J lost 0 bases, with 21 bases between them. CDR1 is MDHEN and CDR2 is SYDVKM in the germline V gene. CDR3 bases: TGTGCCAGCAGTTTTTCGGGCAGGGAAATAAAGGGCTCTGGAAACACCATATATTTT. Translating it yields CASSFSGREIKGSGNTIYF.

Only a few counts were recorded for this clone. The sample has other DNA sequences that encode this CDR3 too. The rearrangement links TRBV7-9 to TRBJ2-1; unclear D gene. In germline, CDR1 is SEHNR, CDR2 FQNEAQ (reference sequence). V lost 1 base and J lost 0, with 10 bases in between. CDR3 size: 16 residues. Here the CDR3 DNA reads TGTGCCAGCAGCTTAGAGGCTGGCAGCTCCTACAATGAGCAGTTCTTC. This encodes CASSLEAGSSYNEQFF.

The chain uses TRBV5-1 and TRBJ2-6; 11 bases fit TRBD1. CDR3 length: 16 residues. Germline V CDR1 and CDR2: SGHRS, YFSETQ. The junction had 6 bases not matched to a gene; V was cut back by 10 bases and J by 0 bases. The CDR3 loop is CAGGDRGDSGANVLTF. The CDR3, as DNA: TGCGCCGGAGGGGACAGGGGGGACTCTGGGGCCAACGTCCTGACTTTC. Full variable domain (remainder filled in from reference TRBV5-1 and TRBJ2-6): KAGVTQTPRYLIKTRGQQVTLSCSPISGHRSVSWYQQTPGQGLQFLFEYFSETQRNKGNFPGRFSGRQFSNSRSEMNVSTLELGDSALYLCAGGDRGDSGANVLTFGAGSRLTVL.

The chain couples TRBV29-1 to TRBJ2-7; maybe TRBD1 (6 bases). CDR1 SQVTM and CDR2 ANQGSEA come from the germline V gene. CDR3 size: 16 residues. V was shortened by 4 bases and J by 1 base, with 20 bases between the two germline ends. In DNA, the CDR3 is TGCAGCGTTGCCTCCCGGGACATAGGGCAGTCCTACGAGCAGTACTTC. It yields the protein CSVASRDIGQSYEQYF.

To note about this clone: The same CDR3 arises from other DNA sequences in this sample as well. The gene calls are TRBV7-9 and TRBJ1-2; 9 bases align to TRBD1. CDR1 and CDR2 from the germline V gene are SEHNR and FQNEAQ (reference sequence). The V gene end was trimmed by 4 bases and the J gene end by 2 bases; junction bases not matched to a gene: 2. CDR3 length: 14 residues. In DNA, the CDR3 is TGTGCCAGCAGCTCCGGACAGGGGAACTATGGCTACACCTTC. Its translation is CASSSGQGNYGYTF. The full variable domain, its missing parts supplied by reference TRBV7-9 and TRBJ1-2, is DTGVSQNPRHKITKRGQNVTFRCDPISEHNRLYWYRQTLGQGPEFLTYFQNEAQLEKSRLLSDRFSAERPKGSFSTLEIQRTEQGDSAMYLCASSSGQGNYGYTFGSGTRLTVV.

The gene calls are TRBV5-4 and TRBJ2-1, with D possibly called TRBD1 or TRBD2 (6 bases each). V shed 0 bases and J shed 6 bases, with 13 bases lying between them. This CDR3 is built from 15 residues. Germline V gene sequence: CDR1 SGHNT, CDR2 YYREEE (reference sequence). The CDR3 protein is CASSLEAGRGNEQFF. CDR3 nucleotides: TGTGCCAGCAGCTTGGAAGCGGGCAGGGGCAATGAGCAGTTCTTC. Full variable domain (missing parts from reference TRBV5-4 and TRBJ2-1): ETGVTQSPTHLIKTRGQQVTLRCSSQSGHNTVSWYQQALGQGPQFIFQYYREEENGRGNFPPRFSGLQFPNYSSELNVNALELDDSALYLCASSLEAGRGNEQFFGPGTRLTVL.

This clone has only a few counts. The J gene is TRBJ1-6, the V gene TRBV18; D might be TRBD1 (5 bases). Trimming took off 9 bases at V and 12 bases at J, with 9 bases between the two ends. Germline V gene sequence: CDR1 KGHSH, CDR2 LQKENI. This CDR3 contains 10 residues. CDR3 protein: CASLGGPLHF. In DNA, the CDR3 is TGTGCCAGTTTGGGGGGACCCCTCCACTTT.

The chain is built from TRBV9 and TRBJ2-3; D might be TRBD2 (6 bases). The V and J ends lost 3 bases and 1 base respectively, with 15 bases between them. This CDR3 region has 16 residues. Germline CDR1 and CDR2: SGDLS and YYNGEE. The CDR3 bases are TGTGCCAGCAGCGCCCTCGGCGGGGAGGGCACAGATACGCAGTATTTT. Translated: CASSALGGEGTDTQYF.

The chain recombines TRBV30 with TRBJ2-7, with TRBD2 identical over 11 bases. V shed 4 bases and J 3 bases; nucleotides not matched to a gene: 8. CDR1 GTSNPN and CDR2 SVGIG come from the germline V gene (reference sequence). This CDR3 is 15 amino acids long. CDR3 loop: CAWTNPGLAVYEQYF. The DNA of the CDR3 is TGTGCCTGGACTAATCCGGGACTAGCGGTCTACGAGCAGTACTTC.